The 2 T cell receptor beta chains in this list originate from one sample, sequenced in a study of T cell changes during pregnancy in multiple sclerosis. Measured with immunoSEQ multiplex PCR; TCRdb has only the in-frame clones, and not every one. The sample has about 46,000 clones, 80% to 95% seen once. The sample here was CD4+ T cells from peripheral blood mononuclear cells, taken after pregnancy. These receptors were collected from a female donor with multiple sclerosis, enrolled in a pregnancy study.

J is TRBJ1-1 and V is TRBV27; TRBD1 might be the D (6 bases). Germline V gene sequence: CDR1 MNHEY, CDR2 SMNVEV (reference sequence). CDR3 length: 14 residues. V gave up 6 bases and J gave up 4 bases, with 15 bases separating them. The CDR3 spells CASRVLRGGTEAFF. The CDR3 DNA reads TGTGCCAGCAGGGTCCTAAGAGGGGGCACTGAAGCTTTCTTT.

V is TRBV10-3 and J is TRBJ2-7; 7 nucleotides align to TRBD1. CDR3 size: 13 residues. Unmatched junction bases numbered 8, after V lost 9 bases and J lost 3 bases. Germline CDR1 and CDR2: ENHRY and SYGVKD. The CDR3 loop reads CAILGTENYEQYF. Here the CDR3 DNA reads TGTGCCATTTTAGGGACAGAGAACTACGAGCAGTACTTC.